Following are 13 T cell receptor beta chains from one sample sequenced in a study of patients and donors after allogeneic stem cell transplantation. TCRdb fed the RT-PCR reads into MiXCR, producing one record per CDR3 protein. The sample holds about 960,000 distinct CDR3 sequences; about a sixth are singletons and the top ten take around 5.5%. The source material was blood, either unsorted or a sorted T cell fraction (not recorded which). The receptors were gathered from a human donor who was either an allogeneic HSCT recipient or a stem cell or donor lymphocyte infusion donor (not recorded which). It is not recorded whose cells these are; they may come from a transplant donor.

There are a few counts of this clonotype. The chain has TRBV5-1 and TRBJ1-4; D is possibly TRBD1 (6 bases). The CDR3 has 16 amino acids. Per the germline V gene, CDR1 is SGHRS and CDR2 is YFSETQ. V was cut by 4 bases and J by 0 bases, with 13 bases left in between. The CDR3 nucleotides read TGCGCCAGCAGCCCGGGGACACCCGCAACTAATGAAAAACTGTTTTTT. Amino acid sequence: CASSPGTPATNEKLFF.

This clonotype was seen only a few times. This chain links TRBV20-1 with TRBJ2-7; TRBD2 aligns across 12 bases. CDR1 and CDR2 from the germline V gene are DFQATT and SNEGSKA (reference sequence). With 6 bases clipped from V and 1 base from J, the junction kept 13 bases outside the gene matches. CDR3 length: 17 residues. CDR3 bases: TGCAGTGCGACCTCCGGGACTAGCGGGCCCAATTCCTACGAGCAGTACTTC. Translation gives CSATSGTSGPNSYEQYF.

This clonotype was counted at least ten times. V gene TRBV5-1 combines with J gene TRBJ2-1, with D perhaps matching TRBD2 (6 bases). The V gene lost 3 bases and the J gene lost 1 base, with 14 bases spanning the gap. The V gene's germline CDR1 is SGHRS and CDR2 YFSETQ. This CDR3 is 16 amino acids long. CDR3 sequence (DNA): TGCGCCAGCAGCTACAACCCGGGGGTGTCCTACAATGAGCAGTTCTTC. Amino acids: CASSYNPGVSYNEQFF.

The chain links TRBV29-1 to TRBJ2-5; D unclear. Trimming shortened V by 3 bases and J by 4 bases, and 12 bases separated the two germline ends. CDR3 length equals 13 residues. Germline CDR1 reads SQVTM; CDR2 reads ANQGSEA. This chain's CDR3 is CSVDLKVGETQYF. The CDR3, as DNA: TGCAGCGTTGATTTGAAGGTGGGAGAGACCCAGTACTTC.

V is TRBV24-1 and J is TRBJ2-7, with a possible D match to TRBD2 (5 bases). The CDR3 covers 11 residues. Trimming removed 8 bases at V and 9 bases at J, with 13 bases between. Germline V gene lookup returns CDR1 KGHDR and CDR2 SFDVKD. Here the CDR3 DNA reads TGTGCCACCATGAATGAGGGTCGGCAGTACTTC. Its translation: CATMNEGRQYF.

There are a few counts of this clonotype. V and J are TRBV29-1 and TRBJ1-1; no definite D call. The CDR3 runs 11 residues. V lost 5 bases to trimming and J lost 1 base, with 5 bases between them. Germline CDR1 reads SQVTM; CDR2 reads ANQGSEA. The CDR3 reads CSVTTNTEAFF. DNA of the CDR3: TGCAGCGTTACTACGAACACTGAAGCTTTCTTT.

The CDR3 here is CASSLVRDPIEAFF. The CDR3 nucleotides are TGTGCCAGCAGCTTAGTACGAGACCCTATTGAAGCTTTCTTT. This chain uses TRBV11-2 with TRBJ1-1; D gene ambiguous. The CDR3 runs to 14 residues. CDR1 and CDR2 from the germline V gene are SGHAT and FQNNGV. V dropped 1 base and J dropped 7 bases, with 13 bases sitting between them. Based on the CDR3 plus reference TRBV11-2 and TRBJ1-1, the full variable domain is EAGVAQSPRYKIIEKRQSVAFWCNPISGHATLYWYQQILGQGPKLLIQFQNNGVVDDSQLPKDRFSAERLKGVDSTLKIQPAKLEDSAVYLCASSLVRDPIEAFFGQGTRLTVV.

Only a few counts were recorded for this clonotype. The V gene is TRBV5-1, the J gene TRBJ2-2; D may be TRBD2 (5 bases). CDR3 length: 15 amino acids. CDR1 is SGHRS and CDR2 is YFSETQ in the germline V gene. Trimming cost V 2 bases and J 1 base, with 9 bases left between them. The CDR3 DNA reads TGCGCCAGCAGCTTTTCGGGGTGGAACACCGGGGAGCTGTTTTTT. Protein product: CASSFSGWNTGELFF.

This clonotype was picked up a small number of times. The gene calls are TRBV5-6 and TRBJ1-1; D not certain. Germline values: CDR1 SGHDT, CDR2 YYEEEE. Deletions cut 1 base from V and 2 bases from J, with 9 bases between. This CDR3 region has 14 residues. The chain's CDR3 is CASSLNGLNTEAFF. As DNA, the CDR3 is TGTGCCAGCAGCTTGAACGGGTTAAACACTGAAGCTTTCTTT.

The gene calls are TRBV7-2 and TRBJ2-4; D uncertain. The germline V and J ends were trimmed by 5 bases and 0 bases, with 17 bases remaining between them. The germline CDR1 and CDR2 sequences are SGHTA and FQGNSA. The CDR3 is made up of 17 amino acids. CDR3 DNA: TGTGCCAGCAGCCCCCGGTCCCCTAATCCAGCCAAAAACATTCAGTACTTC. Translation gives CASSPRSPNPAKNIQYF.

This clonotype was seen a handful of times. The chain joins TRBV6-1 to TRBJ1-1; no reliable D call. The CDR3 totals 15 residues. The germline CDR1 and CDR2 sequences are MNHNS and SASEGT. V was shortened by 6 bases and J by 4 bases, with 18 bases between the two germline ends. As DNA, the CDR3 is TGTGCCAGCAGCCGTCTGACCCTTTTGGCCACTGAAGCTTTCTTT. It specifies CASSRLTLLATEAFF.

V gene TRBV18 combines with J gene TRBJ1-5; D is unclear. This CDR3 has 15 residues. The V gene's germline CDR1 is KGHSH and CDR2 LQKENI. V gave up 3 bases and J gave up 5 bases, with 14 bases separating them. The CDR3 region is CASSPRGVRDQPQHF. The DNA for the CDR3 is TGTGCCAGCTCACCGCGTGGGGTGAGGGATCAGCCCCAGCATTTT.

The chain carries TRBV30 and TRBJ2-5; D might be TRBD1 (6 bases). V lost 5 bases and J 1 base, leaving 17 bases between the germline ends. Per germline, CDR1 GTSNPN and CDR2 SVGIG (reference sequence). The CDR3 is 15 amino acids. The CDR3, as DNA: TGTGCCTGGGGCACTGGACAGTCGACCCAAGAGACCCAGTACTTC. As protein: CAWGTGQSTQETQYF.